This is a list of T cell receptor beta chains from one sample in a study of radiotherapy plus CTLA-4 blockade in lung cancer. The data were produced by immunoSEQ multiplex PCR, yet TCRdb's version contains in-frame clones alone and is incomplete. The profile covers about 45,000 clones, with about 67% appearing a single time and 20% to 30% taken by the ten largest. The sample here was peripheral blood, taken from a patient treated with radiotherapy plus ipilimumab. The source is a human donor with non-small cell lung cancer who had a partial response to radiotherapy plus ipilimumab. CDR3s include the opening cysteine and the closing phenylalanine or tryptophan. The order of the fields is clone size, V gene, J gene, D gene, CDR3 DNA, CDR3 protein. D genes are given only for firm matches. Size is omitted from some rows. Given values are once, few, many or a class for expanded clones.

-,TRBV7-2,TRBJ1-2,-,TGTGCCGGGGGAGGGTGGATGGATGGCTACACCTTC,CAGGGWMDGYTF
-,TRBV30,TRBJ1-1,-,TGTGCCTGGAGTGTACAGGGGAACACTGAAGCTTTCTTT,CAWSVQGNTEAFF
-,TRBV7-2,TRBJ2-1,TRBD2,TGTGCCAGCTCTTCAAGCGGGGGGCCAAATGAGCAGTTCTTC,CASSSSGGPNEQFF
-,TRBV19,TRBJ2-1,TRBD2,TGTGCCAGTAGGGCCCTCGGGAGGGCATACGAGCAGTTCTTC,CASRALGRAYEQFF
-,TRBV30,TRBJ1-5,TRBD1,TGTGCCTGGAGGGCAGGGGGCCGCAATCAGCCCCAGCATTTT,CAWRAGGRNQPQHF
once,TRBV6-1,TRBJ2-2,TRBD2,TGTGCCAGCAGTGAAAGGGCGGGGGGGCCTGCCGGGGAGCTGTTTTTT,CASSERAGGPAGELFF
-,TRBV5-4,TRBJ2-5,TRBD2,TGTGCCAGCAGCTCGGAAGGACGGGGGGGGGAGACCCAGTACTTC,CASSSEGRGGETQYF
-,TRBV28,TRBJ1-4,TRBD1,TGTGCCAGCAGTATCGAGGGGGCTGGCGAAAAACTGTTTTTT,CASSIEGAGEKLFF
-,TRBV7-8,TRBJ2-2,-,TGTGCCAGCAGCTTCTTTGACACAGCGAACACCGGGGAGCTGTTTTTT,CASSFFDTANTGELFF
-,TRBV4-3,TRBJ2-5,TRBD2,TGCGCCAGCAGCCGCAGGCTAGCGGGGGCCAGACTAAACCAAGAGACCCAGTACTTC,CASSRRLAGARLNQETQYF
many,TRBV21-1,TRBJ2-7,-,TGTGCCAGCAGCCCCCCTCCGCCCACAGTTTCCTACGAGCAGTACTTC,CASSPPPPTVSYEQYF
-,TRBV5-1,TRBJ2-6,TRBD1,TGCGCCAGCACCAAAGACAGGGCGGCGTCTGGGGCCAACGTCCTGACTTTC,CASTKDRAASGANVLTF
-,TRBV6-1,TRBJ1-5,-,TGTGCCAGCAGTGAGACAAACGGCAGCAATCAGCCCCAGCATTTT,CASSETNGSNQPQHF
-,TRBV6-6,TRBJ1-4,TRBD1,TGTGCCAGCAGTTACCCCAGGGGGCCCCGGATTAAACTGTTTTTT,CASSYPRGPRIKLFF
-,TRBV5-1,TRBJ2-3,-,TGCGCCAGCAGCTTAGGAGCGGGTAGCACAGATACGCAGTATTTT,CASSLGAGSTDTQYF
few,TRBV6-1,TRBJ2-5,TRBD2,TGTGCCAGCAGAGCTAGCGGGGGACCCGAGACCCAGTACTTC,CASRASGGPETQYF
once,TRBV7-2,TRBJ1-1,-,TGTGCCAGCAGCCCAGGGAACGGGTTCACTGAAGCTTTCTTT,CASSPGNGFTEAFF
-,TRBV30,TRBJ2-4,-,TGTGCCTGGAGTAAGGGGGGAGGGAAAAACATTCAGTACTTC,CAWSKGGGKNIQYF
-,TRBV2,TRBJ1-2,-,TGTGCCAGCAGTGGGTGGCGTAAAGGAAAGGGGCCGGATGGCTACACCTTC,CASSGWRKGKGPDGYTF
few,TRBV2,TRBJ2-7,TRBD2,TGTGCCAGCAGTGACAGGGGACTAGCGGATTTCTACGAGCAGTACTTC,CASSDRGLADFYEQYF
few,TRBV25-1,TRBJ2-1,-,TGTGCCAGCAGGACGGGACACTACAATGAGCAGTTCTTC,CASRTGHYNEQFF
-,TRBV20-1,TRBJ2-3,-,TGCGGAACCAGGGTTGCAGATACGCAGTATTTT,CGTRVADTQYF
many,TRBV6-6,TRBJ2-7,-,TGTGCCAGCAGTTATCTGTACGAGCAGTACTTC,CASSYLYEQYF
-,TRBV18,TRBJ2-7,TRBD1,TGTGCCAGCTCACCCGGGACAGGGAACTACGAGCAGTACTTC,CASSPGTGNYEQYF
many,TRBV15,TRBJ2-3,TRBD2,TGTGCCACCAGCAGATCAGGACTAGCGGCCACAGATACGCAGTATTTT,CATSRSGLAATDTQYF
-,TRBV20-1,TRBJ2-7,-,TGCAGTGCTCTTAATGGGGCCGAGCAGTACTTC,CSALNGAEQYF
few,TRBV4-3,TRBJ2-1,-,TGCGCCAGCAGCCAAGAATCTACCACCTACAATGAGCAGTTCTTC,CASSQESTTYNEQFF
-,TRBV10-2,TRBJ1-5,-,TGCGCCAGCAGTGAGCCTCGGAGGAACCAGCCCCAGCATTTT,CASSEPRRNQPQHF
once,TRBV29-1,TRBJ2-1,-,TGCAGCGTTGAATTAGCCTACAATGAGCAGTTCTTC,CSVELAYNEQFF
-,TRBV6-5,TRBJ1-2,TRBD1,TGTGCCAGCAGTTACCAGACAGGGGCGGAAGGCTACACCTTC,CASSYQTGAEGYTF
few,TRBV6-6,TRBJ2-5,TRBD2,TGTGCCAGCAGTTTGGGACTAGCGGGTTTCCAAGAGACCCAGTACTTC,CASSLGLAGFQETQYF
-,TRBV19,TRBJ2-1,TRBD2,TGTGCCAGTAGTATTCCTAGCGGGAGATACAATGAGCAGTTCTTC,CASSIPSGRYNEQFF
once,TRBV6-1,TRBJ1-1,TRBD1,TGTGCCAGCAGTGGACAGGGGGCGCCCACTGAAGCTTTCTTT,CASSGQGAPTEAFF
-,TRBV14,TRBJ2-1,TRBD2,TGTGCCAGCAGCCAAGTTGCGGGAGGGGGCAATGAGCAGTTCTTC,CASSQVAGGGNEQFF
-,TRBV4-1,TRBJ2-7,TRBD2,TGCGCCAGCAGCCAAACGACTAGCGGGAACGGTAAGTCTTACGAGCAGTACTTC,CASSQTTSGNGKSYEQYF
-,TRBV4-1,TRBJ2-2,-,TGCGCCAGCAACCAGAGAGCTGAGAACACCGGGGAGCTGTTTTTT,CASNQRAENTGELFF
few,TRBV10-3,TRBJ2-2,-,TGTGCCATCAGTGAGTCGTACCAGGGGATTCTCACCGGGGAGCTGTTTTTT,CAISESYQGILTGELFF
once,TRBV14,TRBJ1-2,-,TGTGCCAGCAGCCAAGCCCGCGGGGGTTATGGCTACACCTTC,CASSQARGGYGYTF
-,TRBV7-7,TRBJ1-5,-,TGTGCTAGCAGACCCGGGGGGGCAGGGGTTAGCAATCAGCCCCAGCATTTT,CASRPGGAGVSNQPQHF
-,TRBV5-6,TRBJ2-7,TRBD1,TGTGCCAGCAGCTTGCTGACAGGGGTAAGGGAGCAGTACTTC,CASSLLTGVREQYF
-,TRBV5-6,TRBJ1-6,-,TGTGCCAGCAGCTTGGACAGGGCTTCACCCCTCCACTTT,CASSLDRASPLHF
-,TRBV4-2,TRBJ1-2,-,TGTGCCAGCAGCCAAGATGCCCAGGCGGGCTATGGCTACACCTTC,CASSQDAQAGYGYTF
-,TRBV2,TRBJ1-5,-,TGTGCCAGCACAAACCACTTGCAGCCCCAGCATTTT,CASTNHLQPQHF
once,TRBV6-5,TRBJ2-7,TRBD2,TGTGCCAGCACTCGACTAGCGGGAGGAGACGAGCAGTACTTC,CASTRLAGGDEQYF
few,TRBV2,TRBJ1-3,-,TGTGCCAGCAGCCGGACGGGGATGGGAAACACCATATATTTT,CASSRTGMGNTIYF
once,TRBV6-5,TRBJ2-7,TRBD1,TGTGCCAGCAGTTACACCCGGACAGGGAGCTGGAACGAGCAGTACTTC,CASSYTRTGSWNEQYF
-,TRBV7-9,TRBJ2-3,-,TGTGCCAGCAGCTATTACAGGGGAGGCGGATCAGATACGCAGTATTTT,CASSYYRGGGSDTQYF
-,TRBV7-9,TRBJ1-1,-,TGTGCCAGCAGCGCCCACTCAGGGTCCACTGAAGCTTTCTTT,CASSAHSGSTEAFF
few,TRBV30,TRBJ2-7,TRBD2,TGTGCCTGGAGCCGCGGGGGGACGGGGTCTCGGGAGCAGTACTTC,CAWSRGGTGSREQYF
-,TRBV6-5,TRBJ2-7,TRBD1,TGTGCCAGCAGTATCGGACAGGGGGTCGCCTACGAGCAGTACTTC,CASSIGQGVAYEQYF
-,TRBV5-1,TRBJ2-3,-,TGCGCCAGCAGCTTGGGGGGAGATCGGACAGATACGCAGTATTTT,CASSLGGDRTDTQYF
-,TRBV5-6,TRBJ1-2,-,TGTGCCAGCAGCTTGGTAGAAAGCGGTACCGTGGGGTATGGCTACACCTTC,CASSLVESGTVGYGYTF
-,TRBV5-1,TRBJ2-1,TRBD1,TGCGCCAGCAGCGCAGGGGGAAGCTCCTACAATGAGCAGTTCTTC,CASSAGGSSYNEQFF
-,TRBV18,TRBJ1-1,-,TGTGCCAGCTCACCTTCCCGGGGAGCGGACACTGAAGCTTTCTTT,CASSPSRGADTEAFF
-,TRBV30,TRBJ2-1,TRBD1,TGTGCCTGGAGTGGTAGGACAGGGAGTTACAATGAGCAGTTCTTC,CAWSGRTGSYNEQFF
few,TRBV19,TRBJ2-7,-,TGTGCCAGTAGTTCTAGGTTCATGGCTTACGAGCAGTACTTC,CASSSRFMAYEQYF
few,TRBV7-3,TRBJ2-3,-,TGTGCCAGCAGCCTCTCCTCTAGCGCTGGCGATACGCAGTATTTT,CASSLSSSAGDTQYF